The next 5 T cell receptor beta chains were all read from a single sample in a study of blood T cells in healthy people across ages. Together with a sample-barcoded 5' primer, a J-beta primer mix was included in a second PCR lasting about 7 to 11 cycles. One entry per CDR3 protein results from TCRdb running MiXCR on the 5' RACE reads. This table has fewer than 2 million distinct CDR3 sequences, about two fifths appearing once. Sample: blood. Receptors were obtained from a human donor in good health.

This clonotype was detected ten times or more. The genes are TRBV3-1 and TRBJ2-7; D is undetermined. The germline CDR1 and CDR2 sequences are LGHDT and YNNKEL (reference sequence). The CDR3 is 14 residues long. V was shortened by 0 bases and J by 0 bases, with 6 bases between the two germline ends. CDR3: CASSQEGGSYEQYF. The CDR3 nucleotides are TGTGCCAGCAGCCAAGAGGGCGGCTCCTACGAGCAGTACTTC.

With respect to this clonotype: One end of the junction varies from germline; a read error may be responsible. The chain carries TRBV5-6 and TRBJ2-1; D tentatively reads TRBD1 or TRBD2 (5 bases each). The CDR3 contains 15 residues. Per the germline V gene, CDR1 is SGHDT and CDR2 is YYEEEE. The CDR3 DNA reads TGTGCCCGCAGAACCGGGGCCCTCTCCTACAATGAGCAGTTCTTC. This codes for CARRTGALSYNEQFF.

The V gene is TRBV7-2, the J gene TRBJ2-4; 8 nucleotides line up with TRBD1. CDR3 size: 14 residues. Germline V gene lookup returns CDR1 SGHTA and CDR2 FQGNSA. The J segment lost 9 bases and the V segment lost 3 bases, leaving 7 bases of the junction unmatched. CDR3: CASSFTGTGGIQYF. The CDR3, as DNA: TGTGCCAGCAGCTTCACCGGGACAGGTGGCATTCAGTACTTC.

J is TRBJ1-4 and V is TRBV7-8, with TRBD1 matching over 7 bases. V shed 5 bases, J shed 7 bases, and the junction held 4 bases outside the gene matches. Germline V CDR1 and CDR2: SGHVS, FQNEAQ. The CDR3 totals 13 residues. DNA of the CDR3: TGTGCCAGCAGCACCCGGACAGGTGAAAAACTGTTTTTT. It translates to CASSTRTGEKLFF.

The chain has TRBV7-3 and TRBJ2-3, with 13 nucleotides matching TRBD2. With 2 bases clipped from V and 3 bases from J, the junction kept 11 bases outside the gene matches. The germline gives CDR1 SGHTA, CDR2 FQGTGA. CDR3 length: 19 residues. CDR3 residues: CASSLHPTGTSGDTDTQYF. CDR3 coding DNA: TGTGCCAGCAGCTTACACCCTACAGGGACTAGCGGGGATACAGATACGCAGTATTTT.